A single sample is the source of the 2 T cell receptor beta chains below, sequenced in a study of regulatory T cells in long-lasting Graves disease. According to the study, TCR beta libraries were built with iRepertoire HTBI primers and CDR3-region Arm-PCR. TCRdb fed the multiplex PCR reads into MiXCR, producing one record per CDR3 protein. The sample has a few hundred thousand distinct CDR3 sequences, around a fifth seen once. Time point indicated: persistent/refractory GD, antithyroid drugs over 5 years with positive TRAb. Construction of the TCR library relied on RNA isolated from PBMCs. This sample comprised peripheral blood mononuclear cells (PBMCs), obtained when the disease was refractory, from a patient treated with antithyroid drugs. Every receptor here comes from a female donor with Graves disease.

Comment on this clonotype: One end of the junction is discordant with germline, which a read error may explain. The gene calls are TRBV28 and TRBJ1-5; TRBD1 might be the D (5 bases). The CDR3 covers 16 residues. Germline loops: CDR1 MDHEN, CDR2 SYDVKM. The CDR3 spells CASSQGSQGFNQPQHF. The CDR3 DNA is TGCGCCAGCAGCCAAGGGTCTCAGGGTTTCAATCAGCCCCAGCATTTT.

This clonotype was seen more than once but under ten times. The chain combines TRBV20-1 with TRBJ2-7; unclear D gene. This CDR3 has 12 amino acids. Trimming removed 5 bases at V and 5 bases at J, with 13 bases between. The germline V gene has CDR1 DFQATT and CDR2 SNEGSKA (reference sequence). CDR3 residues: CSALQATHEQYF. The CDR3 coding sequence is TGCAGTGCTCTTCAGGCCACCCACGAGCAGTACTTC.